This TCR beta chain came from a study of cytomegalovirus exposure and HLA in healthy donors. Study in general: The 120 validation repertoires matched the 500 to 750 first-cohort repertoires in platform, a later analysis reported. Study-wide results and limits: The listing of 150 to 200 TCR beta chains classed them as cytomegalovirus-associated. The dataset shows that most TCR sequences were rare, while some public TCRs occurred in many donors.

Regarding this clone: Its antigen is not known.

Profiling relied on immunoSEQ multiplex PCR, and the TCRdb table lists in-frame clones only, not all of them. The table lists about 82,000 clones, 85% to 95% of them singletons. Trimming took off 3 bases at V and 3 bases at J, with 11 bases between the two ends. This CDR3 spans 14 amino acids. CDR1 and CDR2 (germline): MNHEY, SVGAGI. This sequence joins TRBV6-5 and TRBJ1-2; D is unresolved. Sequencing used PBMCs. This TCR derives from a young man in good health and CMV-seronegative. As DNA, the CDR3 is TGTGCCAGCAGTTATGATCCTGAGGACTATGGCTACACCTTC. Translation: CASSYDPEDYGYTF.